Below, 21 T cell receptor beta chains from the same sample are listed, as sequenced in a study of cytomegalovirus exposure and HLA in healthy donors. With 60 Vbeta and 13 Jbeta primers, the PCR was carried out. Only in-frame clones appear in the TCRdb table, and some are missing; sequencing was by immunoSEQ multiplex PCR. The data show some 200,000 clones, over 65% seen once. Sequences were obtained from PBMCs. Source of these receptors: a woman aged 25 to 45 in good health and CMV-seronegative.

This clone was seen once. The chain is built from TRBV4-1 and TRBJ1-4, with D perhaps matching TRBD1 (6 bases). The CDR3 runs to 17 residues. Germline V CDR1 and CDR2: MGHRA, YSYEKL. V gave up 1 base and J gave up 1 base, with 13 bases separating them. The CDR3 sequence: CASSQVETGITNEKLFF. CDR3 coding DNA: TGCGCCAGCAGCCAAGTAGAGACAGGCATAACTAATGAAAAACTGTTTTTT.

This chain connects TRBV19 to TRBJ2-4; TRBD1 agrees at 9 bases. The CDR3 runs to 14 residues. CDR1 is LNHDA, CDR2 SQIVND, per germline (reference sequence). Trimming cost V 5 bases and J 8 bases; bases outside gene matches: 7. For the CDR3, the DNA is TGTGCCAGTAGTCCCCGGGACAGGGATGACATTCAGTACTTC. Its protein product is CASSPRDRDDIQYF. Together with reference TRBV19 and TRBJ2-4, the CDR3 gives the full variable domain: DGGITQSPKYLFRKEGQNVTLSCEQNLNHDAMYWYRQDPGQGLRLIYYSQIVNDFQKGDIAEGYSVSREKKESFPLTVTSAQKNPTAFYLCASSPRDRDDIQYFGAGTRLSVL.

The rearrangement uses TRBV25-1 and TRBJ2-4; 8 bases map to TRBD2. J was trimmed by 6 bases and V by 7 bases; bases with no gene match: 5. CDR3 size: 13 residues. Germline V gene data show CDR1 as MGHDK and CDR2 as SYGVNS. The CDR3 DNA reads TGTGCCAGCATGGCTCGGGGGGGAAACATTCAGTACTTC. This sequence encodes CASMARGGNIQYF.

Here the CDR3 reads CASSLSGTERELFF. The CDR3 DNA is TGTGCCAGCAGTTTATCGGGGACAGAGAGGGAGCTGTTTTTT. The V and J genes are TRBV27 and TRBJ2-2; 7 bases fit TRBD1. The junction had 4 bases not matched to a gene; V was cut back by 0 bases and J by 9 bases. Germline CDR1 reads MNHEY; CDR2 reads SMNVEV (reference sequence). The length of the CDR3 is 14 residues.

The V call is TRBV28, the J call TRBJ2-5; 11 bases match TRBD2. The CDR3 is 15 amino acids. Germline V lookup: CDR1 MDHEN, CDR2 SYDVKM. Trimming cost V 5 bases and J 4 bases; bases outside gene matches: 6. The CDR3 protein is CASSRGLAVGETQYF. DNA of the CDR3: TGTGCCAGCAGTAGGGGACTAGCGGTGGGAGAGACCCAGTACTTC.

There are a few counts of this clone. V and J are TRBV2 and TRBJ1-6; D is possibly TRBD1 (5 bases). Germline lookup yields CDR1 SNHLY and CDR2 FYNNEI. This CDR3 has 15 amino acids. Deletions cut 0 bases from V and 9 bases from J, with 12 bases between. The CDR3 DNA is TGTGCCAGCAGTGAAGCGCGGGGGGGTGGTTCACCCCTCCACTTT. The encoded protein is CASSEARGGGSPLHF.

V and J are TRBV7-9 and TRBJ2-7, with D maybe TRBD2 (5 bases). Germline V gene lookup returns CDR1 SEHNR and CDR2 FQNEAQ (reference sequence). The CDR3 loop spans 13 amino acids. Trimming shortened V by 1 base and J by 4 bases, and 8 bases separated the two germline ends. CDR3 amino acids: CASSLDGEYEQYF. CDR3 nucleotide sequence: TGTGCCAGCAGCTTAGATGGGGAGTACGAGCAGTACTTC.

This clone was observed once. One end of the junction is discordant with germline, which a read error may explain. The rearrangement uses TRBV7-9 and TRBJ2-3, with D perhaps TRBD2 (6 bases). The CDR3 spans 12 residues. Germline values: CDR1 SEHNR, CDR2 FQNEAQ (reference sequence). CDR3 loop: CSSLGRFDTQYF. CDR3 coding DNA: TGTTCCAGCCTAGGGAGGTTTGATACGCAGTATTTT.

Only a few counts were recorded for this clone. Written as DNA, the CDR3 is TGTGCCATCAGCCCGGGACAGCCAACCGGGGAGCTGTTTTTT. Translating gives CAISPGQPTGELFF. The V and J genes are TRBV10-3 and TRBJ2-2, with TRBD1 matching 7 bases. Looked up from germline, CDR1 is ENHRY and CDR2 is SYGVKD. This CDR3 spans 14 amino acids. V shed 6 bases, J shed 5 bases, and the junction held 6 bases outside the gene matches.

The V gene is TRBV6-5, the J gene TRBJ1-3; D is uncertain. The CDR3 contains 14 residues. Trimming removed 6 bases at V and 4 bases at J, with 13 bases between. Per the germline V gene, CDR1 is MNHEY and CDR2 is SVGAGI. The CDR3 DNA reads TGTGCCAGCAGCGCCCCGGGGTCCGGAAACACCATATATTTT. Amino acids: CASSAPGSGNTIYF.

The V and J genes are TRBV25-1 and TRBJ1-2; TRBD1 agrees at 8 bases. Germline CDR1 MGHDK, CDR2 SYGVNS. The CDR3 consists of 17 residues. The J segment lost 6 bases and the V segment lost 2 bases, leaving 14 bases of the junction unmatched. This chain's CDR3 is CASSERLSDRVVDGYTF. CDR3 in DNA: TGTGCCAGCAGTGAACGACTCTCGGACAGGGTAGTAGATGGCTACACCTTC.

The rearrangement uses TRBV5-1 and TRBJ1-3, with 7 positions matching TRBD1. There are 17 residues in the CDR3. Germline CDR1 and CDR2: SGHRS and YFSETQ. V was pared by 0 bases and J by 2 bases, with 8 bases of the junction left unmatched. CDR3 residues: CASSLGRGGDTGNTIYF. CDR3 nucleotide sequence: TGCGCCAGCAGCTTGGGCCGAGGGGGCGATACTGGAAACACCATATATTTT.

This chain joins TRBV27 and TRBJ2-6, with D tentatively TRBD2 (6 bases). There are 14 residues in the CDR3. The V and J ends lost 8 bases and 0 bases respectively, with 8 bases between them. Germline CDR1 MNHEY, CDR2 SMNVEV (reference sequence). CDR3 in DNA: TGTGCCAGCGGGGGGTTCTCTGGGGCCAACGTCCTGACTTTC. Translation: CASGGFSGANVLTF.

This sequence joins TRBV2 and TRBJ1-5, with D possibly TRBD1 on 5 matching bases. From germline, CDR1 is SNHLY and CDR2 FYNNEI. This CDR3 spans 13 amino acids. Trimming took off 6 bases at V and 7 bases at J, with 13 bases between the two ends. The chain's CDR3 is CASSPNRRQPQHF. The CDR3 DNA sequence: TGTGCCAGCAGCCCCAACAGGCGGCAGCCCCAGCATTTT.

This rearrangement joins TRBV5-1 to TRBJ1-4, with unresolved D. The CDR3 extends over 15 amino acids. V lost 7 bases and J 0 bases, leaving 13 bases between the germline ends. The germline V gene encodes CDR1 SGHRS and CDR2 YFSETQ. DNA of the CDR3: TGCGCCAGCTCGAGGGAATCGCCAACTAATGAAAAACTGTTTTTT. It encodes CASSRESPTNEKLFF.

This chain's CDR3 is CASSQEIAGGRDEQYF. The CDR3 region has the DNA TGTGCCAGCAGCCAAGAGATAGCGGGGGGGCGTGACGAGCAGTACTTC. This sequence joins TRBV4-2 and TRBJ2-7, with 11 bases matching TRBD2. The V segment lost 0 bases and the J segment 5 bases; nucleotides outside the gene matches: 6. This CDR3 comprises 16 residues. Germline V CDR1 and CDR2: LGHNA, YNFKEQ.

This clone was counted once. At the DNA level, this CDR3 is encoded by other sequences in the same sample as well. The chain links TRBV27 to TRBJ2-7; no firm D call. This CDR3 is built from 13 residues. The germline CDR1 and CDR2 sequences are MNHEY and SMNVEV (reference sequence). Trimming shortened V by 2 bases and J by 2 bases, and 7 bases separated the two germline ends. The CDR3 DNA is TGTGCCAGCAGTTTAGGCAGGACCTACGAGCAGTACTTC. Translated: CASSLGRTYEQYF.

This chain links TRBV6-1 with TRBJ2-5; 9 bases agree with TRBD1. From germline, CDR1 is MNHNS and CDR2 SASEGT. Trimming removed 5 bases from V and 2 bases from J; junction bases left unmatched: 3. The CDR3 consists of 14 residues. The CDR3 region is CASSFGTGQETQYF. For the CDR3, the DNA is TGTGCCAGCAGTTTCGGGACAGGGCAAGAGACCCAGTACTTC.

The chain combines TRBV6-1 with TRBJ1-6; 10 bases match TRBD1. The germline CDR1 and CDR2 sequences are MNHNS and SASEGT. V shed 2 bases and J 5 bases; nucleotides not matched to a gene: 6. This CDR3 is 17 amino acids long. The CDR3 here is CASSEQGGTGDNSPLHF. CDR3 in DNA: TGTGCCAGCAGTGAACAGGGGGGGACAGGGGATAATTCACCCCTCCACTTT.

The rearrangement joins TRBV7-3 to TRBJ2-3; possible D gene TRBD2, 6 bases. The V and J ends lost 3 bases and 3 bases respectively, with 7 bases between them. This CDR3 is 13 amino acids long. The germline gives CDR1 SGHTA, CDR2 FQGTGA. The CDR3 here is CASSLGRTDTQYF. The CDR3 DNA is TGTGCCAGCAGCTTGGGGAGGACAGATACGCAGTATTTT. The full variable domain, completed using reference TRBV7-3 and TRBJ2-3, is GAGVSQTPSNKVTEKGKYVELRCDPISGHTALYWYRQSLGQGPEFLIYFQGTGAADDSGLPNDRFFAVRPEGSVSTLKIQRTERGDSAVYLCASSLGRTDTQYFGPGTRLTVL.

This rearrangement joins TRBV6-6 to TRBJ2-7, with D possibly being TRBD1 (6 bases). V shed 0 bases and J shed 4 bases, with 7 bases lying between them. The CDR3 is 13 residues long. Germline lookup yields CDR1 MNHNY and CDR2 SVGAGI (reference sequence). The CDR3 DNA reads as TGTGCCAGCAGTTACTCAGGACAGTACGAGCAGTACTTC. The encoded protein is CASSYSGQYEQYF.